This TCR beta chain was recovered during a study of cytomegalovirus exposure and HLA in healthy donors. Broader study findings: An analysis that was carried out later associated 16,951 TCR beta sequences with HLA alleles at 0.05 false discovery rate. In vitro assays verified that three CMV-associated chains recognized CMV antigens specifically.

Germline V CDR1 and CDR2: LNHDA, SQIVND (reference sequence). The CDR3 contains 15 residues. V was clipped by 3 bases and J by 2 bases; unmatched bases: 3. In its sample, this clone was seen a few times. Its antigen remains unknown. The donors comprised healthy bone marrow donors. It was with 60 Vbeta and 13 Jbeta primers that the PCR ran. The data were produced by immunoSEQ multiplex PCR, yet TCRdb's version contains in-frame clones alone and is incomplete. The sample has about 82,000 clones, about 74% seen once. The V gene is TRBV19, the J gene TRBJ2-5; TRBD1 agrees at 10 bases. The receptor comes from a woman in her fifties or sixties in good health and CMV-seropositive. Input material: PBMCs. The CDR3 DNA sequence: TGTGCCAGTAGTATTTTGGACAGGGGGCAAGAGACCCAGTACTTC. This sequence encodes CASSILDRGQETQYF.